This TCR beta chain was captured by sequencing in a study of blood T cell repertoires in COVID-19. On the study more broadly: Samples of COVID-19 (acute and convalescent) were obtained from the United States, Italy and Spain. PBMCs, B-cell-depleted T cells, or T cells provided the cDNA or gDNA that made up the material.

In the original workflow: Scientists estimated how many nucleated cells there were by amplifying reference gene primers. Clones were read by immunoSEQ multiplex PCR, and TCRdb kept only the in-frame ones, dropping some. From that table come the V and J calls and clone size; the DNA was used to work out D and trimming. The table lists a few hundred thousand clones, around 89% of them singletons. Sequencing was done on a sample of peripheral blood. The TCR was taken from a young man with acute or convalescent COVID-19.

The CDR3 here is CATTRDRAYGYTF. The CDR3 DNA sequence: TGTGCCACAACCCGGGACAGGGCATATGGCTACACCTTC. The J gene is TRBJ1-2, the V gene TRBV28; TRBD1 matches at 9 bases. V lost 10 bases to trimming and J lost 5 bases; unmatched junction nucleotides: 8. This CDR3 region has 13 residues. In germline, CDR1 is MDHEN, CDR2 SYDVKM.